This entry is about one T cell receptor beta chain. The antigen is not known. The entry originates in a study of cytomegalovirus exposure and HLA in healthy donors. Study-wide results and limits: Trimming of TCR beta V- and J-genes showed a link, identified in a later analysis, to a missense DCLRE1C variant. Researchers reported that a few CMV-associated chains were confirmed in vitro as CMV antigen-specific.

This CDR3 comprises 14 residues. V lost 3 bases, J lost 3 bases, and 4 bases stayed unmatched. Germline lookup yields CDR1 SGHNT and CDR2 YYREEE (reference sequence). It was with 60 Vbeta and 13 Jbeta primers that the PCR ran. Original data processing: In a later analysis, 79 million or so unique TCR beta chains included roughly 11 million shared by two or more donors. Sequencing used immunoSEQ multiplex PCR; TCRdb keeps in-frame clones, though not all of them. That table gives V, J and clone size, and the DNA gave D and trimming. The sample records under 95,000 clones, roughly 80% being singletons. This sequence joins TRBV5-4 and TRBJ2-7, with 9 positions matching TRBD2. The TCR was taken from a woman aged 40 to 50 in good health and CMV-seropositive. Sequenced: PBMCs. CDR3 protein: CASSSAGGSYEQYF. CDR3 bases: TGTGCCAGCAGCTCGGCGGGGGGGAGCTACGAGCAGTACTTC.